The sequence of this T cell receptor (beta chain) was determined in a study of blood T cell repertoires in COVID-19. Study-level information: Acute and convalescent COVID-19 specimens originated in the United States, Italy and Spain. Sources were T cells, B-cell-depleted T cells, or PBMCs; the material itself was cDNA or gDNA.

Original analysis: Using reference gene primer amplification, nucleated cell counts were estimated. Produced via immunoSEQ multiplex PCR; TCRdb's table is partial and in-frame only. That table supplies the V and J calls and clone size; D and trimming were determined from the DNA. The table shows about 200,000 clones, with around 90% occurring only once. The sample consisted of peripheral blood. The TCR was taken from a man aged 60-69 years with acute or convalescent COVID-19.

The CDR3 DNA is TGCAGCGGGAACTTGAGGGGGCCGATAGATACGCAGTATTTT. Its protein product is CSGNLRGPIDTQYF. This rearrangement joins TRBV29-1 to TRBJ2-3, with 7 bases aligning to TRBD1. This CDR3 has 14 amino acids. The J segment lost 5 bases and the V segment lost 7 bases, leaving 12 bases of the junction unmatched. Germline V gene data show CDR1 as SQVTM and CDR2 as ANQGSEA.